Detailed here is one T cell receptor beta chain. Its antigen is not identified. Germline CDR1 is MNHEY and CDR2 is SVGAGI. V was pared by 3 bases and J by 6 bases, with 14 bases between. The CDR3 runs 14 residues. Sequencing used immunoSEQ multiplex PCR; TCRdb keeps in-frame clones, though not all of them. The sample lists around 30,000 clones, approximately 91% occurring once. This sample stems from a study of OX40 agonist ivuxolimab in advanced cancers. The study's findings and limits: Some patients without response likewise showed low normalized clonal expansion. Antigen specificity remained undetermined for the expanded peripheral T cells. Clonal expansion was seen in CD4+ and CD8+ blood T cells by week 6 at 0.1 to 3.0 mg/kg. CD8+ T cells showed, on average, more clonal expansion than CD4+ cells.

The material sequenced was CD4+ or CD8+ T cells sorted from blood, taken in a trial of the OX40 agonist ivuxolimab. The chain employs TRBV6-5 and TRBJ1-1, with D perhaps matching TRBD1 (5 bases). This sequence was found in an adult with an advanced solid tumor such as melanoma, head and neck, liver or kidney cancer. CDR3 DNA sequence: TGTGCCAGCAGTTATTTTCAGGGAGGGGCTGAAGCTTTCTTT. It specifies CASSYFQGGAEAFF.